These T cell receptor beta chains were read from a single sample in a study of cytomegalovirus exposure and HLA in healthy donors. The method was immunoSEQ multiplex PCR; TCRdb's version includes in-frame clones alone and lacks a portion of them. The top ten hold around 0.34% of the sample, which has about 200,000 clones, 86% seen once. The sequenced sample consisted of PBMCs. The source of these receptors is a woman in her twenties or thirties in good health and CMV-seronegative. Each CDR3 is given with its conserved first and last residue. The D gene is left open where the match is weak. Size values are once, few and many counts, or a class for expanded clones, and some rows have none.

V: TRBV28; J: TRBJ2-2; size: .; D: TRBD2; CDR3: CASNSGNPGELFF; DNA: TGTGCCAGTAACAGCGGGAATCCCGGGGAGCTGTTTTTT
V: TRBV7-3; J: TRBJ2-7; size: .; D: .; CDR3: CASSLNGGPTYEQYF; DNA: TGTGCCAGCAGCTTGAACGGGGGACCGACCTACGAGCAGTACTTC
V: TRBV7-8; J: TRBJ2-1; size: .; D: TRBD2; CDR3: CASSTRDYYNEQFF; DNA: TGTGCCAGCAGCACGCGGGACTACTACAATGAGCAGTTCTTC
V: TRBV30; J: TRBJ2-1; size: .; D: TRBD2; CDR3: CACYPAAGIDYNEQFF; DNA: TGTGCCTGTTACCCGGCAGCGGGAATTGACTACAATGAGCAGTTCTTC
V: TRBV4-1; J: TRBJ2-7; size: once; D: TRBD2; CDR3: CASSPGLAGTYEQYF; DNA: TGCGCCAGCAGCCCGGGACTAGCGGGGACCTACGAGCAGTACTTC
V: TRBV4-2; J: TRBJ2-1; size: .; D: TRBD1; CDR3: CASSQERDRGLGEQFF; DNA: TGTGCCAGCAGCCAAGAAAGGGACAGGGGGCTCGGTGAGCAGTTCTTC
V: TRBV23-1; J: TRBJ1-3; size: .; D: TRBD1; CDR3: CASTPRDRVDTIYF; DNA: TGCGCCAGCACCCCTCGGGACAGGGTAGACACCATATATTTT
V: TRBV19; J: TRBJ2-1; size: .; D: .; CDR3: CASSIENRVPQPEQFF; DNA: TGTGCCAGTAGTATAGAAAACAGGGTCCCCCAGCCGGAGCAGTTCTTC
V: TRBV9; J: TRBJ2-1; size: .; D: .; CDR3: CASSVDGSYYNEQFF; DNA: TGTGCCAGCAGCGTAGACGGGAGCTACTACAATGAGCAGTTCTTC
V: TRBV11-2; J: TRBJ2-1; size: .; D: TRBD2; CDR3: CASSITSGSLNEQFF; DNA: TGTGCCAGCAGCATTACTAGCGGGAGCCTGAATGAGCAGTTCTTC
V: TRBV7-3; J: TRBJ2-1; size: .; D: .; CDR3: CASSSQGQFSEQFF; DNA: TGTGCCAGCAGCTCCCAAGGACAGTTTTCTGAGCAGTTCTTC
V: TRBV10-3; J: TRBJ2-3; size: .; D: .; CDR3: CAIRDYTDTQYF; DNA: TGTGCCATCAGGGACTACACAGATACGCAGTATTTT
V: TRBV10-1; J: TRBJ1-1; size: .; D: .; CDR3: CASSGAGADMNTEAFF; DNA: TGCGCCAGCAGTGGCGCGGGCGCAGACATGAACACTGAAGCTTTCTTT
V: TRBV5-6; J: TRBJ2-7; size: once; D: TRBD2; CDR3: CASLTAGKGEQYF; DNA: TGTGCCAGCCTCACAGCGGGAAAAGGCGAGCAGTACTTC
V: TRBV5-6; J: TRBJ1-2; size: .; D: TRBD1; CDR3: CASSLAGQGNNGYTF; DNA: TGTGCCAGCAGCTTGGCCGGACAGGGGAATAATGGCTACACCTTC
V: TRBV15; J: TRBJ2-1; size: .; D: .; CDR3: CATSRGGNYNEQFF; DNA: TGTGCCACCAGCAGAGGCGGGAACTACAATGAGCAGTTCTTC
V: TRBV18; J: TRBJ2-3; size: .; D: TRBD1; CDR3: CAGSPETGGSADTQYF; DNA: TGTGCCGGCTCACCAGAGACAGGGGGGTCCGCAGATACGCAGTATTTT
V: TRBV4-1; J: TRBJ2-7; size: .; D: .; CDR3: CASSQDPRSSYEQYF; DNA: TGCGCCAGCAGCCAAGATCCGAGGAGCTCCTACGAGCAGTACTTC
V: TRBV7-9; J: TRBJ1-1; size: few; D: .; CDR3: CASSSRRGVNTEAFF; DNA: TGTGCCAGCAGCTCGCGCCGGGGGGTGAACACTGAAGCTTTCTTT
V: TRBV20-1; J: TRBJ1-2; size: .; D: .; CDR3: CSLARNYGYTF; DNA: TGCAGCCTCGCGAGGAACTATGGCTACACCTTC
V: TRBV6-1; J: TRBJ2-2; size: .; D: .; CDR3: CASSERDTGELFF; DNA: TGTGCCAGCAGTGAACGGGACACCGGGGAGCTGTTTTTT
V: TRBV29-1; J: TRBJ2-5; size: .; D: TRBD2; CDR3: CSVVPAGEETQYF; DNA: TGCAGCGTCGTCCCAGCGGGAGAAGAGACCCAGTACTTC
V: TRBV5-1; J: TRBJ1-4; size: once; D: TRBD1; CDR3: CASSPTGAEEKLFF; DNA: TGCGCCAGCAGCCCCACAGGGGCGGAGGAAAAACTGTTTTTT
V: TRBV5-1; J: TRBJ2-1; size: .; D: .; CDR3: CASSSGDFYNEQFF; DNA: TGCGCCAGCAGCTCCGGGGACTTCTACAATGAGCAGTTCTTC
V: TRBV7-2; J: TRBJ2-1; size: .; D: .; CDR3: CASSFVDEQFF; DNA: TGTGCCAGCAGCTTCGTCGATGAGCAGTTCTTC
V: TRBV6-5; J: TRBJ2-1; size: .; D: .; CDR3: CASSYSGVGYNEQFF; DNA: TGTGCCAGCAGTTACTCGGGAGTCGGGTACAATGAGCAGTTCTTC
V: TRBV7-9; J: TRBJ2-7; size: .; D: .; CDR3: CASSEQGYEQYF; DNA: TGTGCCAGCAGCGAACAGGGCTACGAGCAGTACTTC
V: TRBV10-3; J: TRBJ2-1; size: .; D: .; CDR3: CAISETSDFNEQFF; DNA: TGTGCCATCAGTGAGACTAGTGATTTTAATGAGCAGTTCTTC
V: TRBV5-1; J: TRBJ1-6; size: .; D: TRBD1; CDR3: CASSSGQGGSYNSPLHF; DNA: TGCGCCAGCAGCAGCGGACAGGGAGGCTCCTATAATTCACCCCTCCACTTT
V: TRBV5-1; J: TRBJ2-7; size: .; D: TRBD2; CDR3: CASSLTVAAGGIYEQYF; DNA: TGCGCCAGCAGCTTGACGGTCGCAGCGGGAGGGATTTACGAGCAGTACTTC
V: TRBV27; J: TRBJ2-1; size: .; D: TRBD2; CDR3: CASSNSGRVDEQFF; DNA: TGTGCCAGCAGTAACAGCGGGAGGGTTGATGAGCAGTTCTTC
V: TRBV10-2; J: TRBJ2-7; size: few; D: .; CDR3: CASRPSSSYEQYF; DNA: TGCGCCAGCAGACCTAGCTCGTCCTACGAGCAGTACTTC